This T cell receptor beta chain was identified during a study of T cells after somatic rescue of genetic block. Profiled with immunoSEQ multiplex PCR; TCRdb holds only in-frame clones, not every one. Among tens of thousands of clones listed, 85% to 95% were seen once. From germline, CDR1 is SGHNT and CDR2 YYREEE (reference sequence). V lost 5 bases, J lost 10 bases, and 8 bases stayed unmatched. The CDR3 is 15 amino acids. The chain employs TRBV5-4 and TRBJ2-1, with 14 bases lining up with TRBD2. The source material was peripheral blood mononuclear cells (PBMCs). This clonotype was sampled from a man in his forties or fifties. The DNA of the CDR3 is TGTGCCAGCAGGGCGACTAGCGGGAGGGCCGGGGAGCAGTTCTTC. This sequence encodes CASRATSGRAGEQFF.